These 10 T cell receptor beta chains came from one sample sequenced in a study of blood T cell repertoires in COVID-19. Data came from immunoSEQ multiplex PCR; TCRdb stores just in-frame clones and leaves some out. This table has 150,000 to 200,000 clones, roughly 90% appearing once. The sequenced sample consisted of PBMCs or T cells enriched from blood (not recorded which). Every receptor here comes from a woman aged 18 to 35 who had recovered from COVID-19.

J is TRBJ2-2 and V is TRBV5-1; tentatively, D is TRBD2 (5 bases). The V end was cut by 6 bases, the J end by 7 bases, with 13 bases between. This CDR3 has 13 amino acids. Germline V gene data show CDR1 as SGHRS and CDR2 as YFSETQ. The CDR3 region is CASTSSVGGELFF. The CDR3 region has the DNA TGCGCCAGCACCAGTAGCGTGGGCGGGGAGCTGTTTTTT.

This chain connects TRBV4-1 to TRBJ2-7; 10 positions match TRBD1. V shed 4 bases, J shed 4 bases, and the junction held 7 bases outside the gene matches. Germline CDR1 MGHRA, CDR2 YSYEKL. The CDR3 covers 15 residues. The CDR3 loop reads CASSPEGQGIYEQYF. The CDR3 DNA follows: TGCGCCAGCAGCCCCGAGGGACAGGGGATATACGAGCAGTACTTC.

This sequence joins TRBV5-1 and TRBJ2-3, with 11 bases lining up with TRBD2. CDR1 is SGHRS, CDR2 YFSETQ, per germline. J lost 1 base, V lost 0 bases, and 7 bases had no gene match. The CDR3 sequence is 18 residues long. CDR3 loop: CASSLDLAGGKCTDTQYF. In DNA, the CDR3 is TGCGCCAGCAGCTTGGATCTAGCGGGAGGTAAGTGCACAGATACGCAGTATTTT.

The chain is built from TRBV10-3 and TRBJ1-5, with D hard to call. This CDR3 region has 19 residues. Germline V CDR1 and CDR2: ENHRY, SYGVKD. V was clipped by 10 bases and J by 0 bases, with 28 bases between them. This CDR3 reads CANRESGHLHSYSNQPQHF. CDR3 nucleotide sequence: TGTGCCAACAGAGAGTCGGGCCATCTGCATTCCTATAGCAATCAGCCCCAGCATTTT.

The chain links TRBV7-9 to TRBJ2-7, with TRBD1 matching 10 bases. J lost 4 bases, V lost 7 bases, and 10 bases had no gene match. Per the germline V gene, CDR1 is SEHNR and CDR2 is FQNEAQ (reference sequence). The CDR3 covers 15 residues. The CDR3 DNA sequence: TGTGCCAGCACCAGGGGGGGACAGGGGACTTACGAGCAGTACTTC. Its translation: CASTRGGQGTYEQYF.

Only a few counts were recorded for this clone. The rearrangement links TRBV6-5 to TRBJ1-1, with no clear D. The germline CDR1 and CDR2 sequences are MNHEY and SVGAGI. This CDR3 is 12 amino acids long. V lost 6 bases and J lost 5, with 10 bases in between. DNA of the CDR3: TGTGCCAGCAGAAGCCCGGGAACTGAAGCTTTCTTT. Translating it yields CASRSPGTEAFF.

J is TRBJ2-3 and V is TRBV27, with TRBD2 matching over 13 bases. The J segment lost 3 bases and the V segment lost 2 bases, leaving 2 bases of the junction unmatched. The CDR3 is 16 residues long. The germline V gene encodes CDR1 MNHEY and CDR2 SMNVEV (reference sequence). CDR3 in DNA: TGTGCCAGCAGTTTAGGGACTAGCGGGAATACAGATACGCAGTATTTT. Translation gives CASSLGTSGNTDTQYF.

The V gene is TRBV5-1, the J gene TRBJ2-5; the D gene is possibly TRBD1 (5 bases). The CDR3 spans 15 residues. V was pared by 5 bases and J by 5 bases, with 19 bases between. CDR1 is SGHRS, CDR2 YFSETQ, per germline. The CDR3 DNA is TGCGCCAGCAGGTCAACAGGCGGCACGGGTGAGACCCAGTACTTC. This encodes CASRSTGGTGETQYF.

This chain uses TRBV7-3 with TRBJ2-2; 7 positions agree with TRBD2. The germline gives CDR1 SGHTA, CDR2 FQGTGA. The CDR3 is 17 amino acids. The V and J ends lost 1 base and 6 bases, in that order; junction bases with no gene match: 11. CDR3 protein: CASSLISRAGFAGELFF. CDR3 in DNA: TGTGCCAGCAGCTTAATCTCCCGAGCGGGATTCGCCGGGGAGCTGTTTTTT.

The chain carries TRBV4-2 and TRBJ1-2; 9 bases agree with TRBD1. Trimming removed 0 bases from V and 4 bases from J; junction bases left unmatched: 9. Germline V gene data show CDR1 as LGHNA and CDR2 as YNFKEQ. The CDR3 is 17 amino acids. CDR3 in DNA: TGTGCCAGCAGCCAAGAAGGTAGCGGGACAGGGCCCTATGGCTACACCTTC. Residues: CASSQEGSGTGPYGYTF.